The entry that follows covers one TCR beta chain sequence. TCRdb's table, derived via immunoSEQ multiplex PCR, lists solely in-frame clones and lacks some. The sample has some 100,000 clones; just over 85% are singletons. This entry belongs to a study of blood T cell repertoires in COVID-19. The V end lost 0 bases, the J end lost 4 bases, and 12 bases lay between the germline ends. CDR1 is LNHNV and CDR2 is YYDKDF in the germline V gene (reference sequence). The length of the CDR3 is 15 residues. Sequencing used peripheral blood. The rearrangement uses TRBV15 and TRBJ1-1; perhaps TRBD1 as D (6 bases). The TCR was taken from a man between 50 and 59 years old with COVID-19, enrolled during active disease. The CDR3: CATSRERRGGTEAFF. In DNA, the CDR3 is TGTGCCACCAGCAGAGAAAGGCGAGGGGGCACTGAAGCTTTCTTT.